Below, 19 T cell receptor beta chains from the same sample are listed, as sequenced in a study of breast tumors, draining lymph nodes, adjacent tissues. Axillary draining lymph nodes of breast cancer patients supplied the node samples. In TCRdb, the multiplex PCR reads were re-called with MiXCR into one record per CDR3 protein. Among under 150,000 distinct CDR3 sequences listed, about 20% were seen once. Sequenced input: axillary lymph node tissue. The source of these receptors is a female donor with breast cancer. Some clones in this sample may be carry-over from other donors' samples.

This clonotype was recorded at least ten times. DNA of the CDR3: TGTGCCAGCAGTGACATTTATAGCAATCAGCCCCAGCATTTT. This gives the protein CASSDIYSNQPQHF. This sequence joins TRBV2 and TRBJ1-5; D call uncertain. This CDR3 region has 14 residues. V was shortened by 3 bases and J by 0 bases, with 6 bases between the two germline ends. Germline V lookup: CDR1 SNHLY, CDR2 FYNNEI.

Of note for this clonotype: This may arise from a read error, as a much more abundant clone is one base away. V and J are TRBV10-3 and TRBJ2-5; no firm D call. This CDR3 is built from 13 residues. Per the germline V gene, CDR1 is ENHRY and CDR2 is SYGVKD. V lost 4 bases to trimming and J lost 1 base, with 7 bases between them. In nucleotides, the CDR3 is TGTGCCATCAGTGCTATGCCCCAAGAGACCCAGTACTTC. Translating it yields CAISAMPQETQYF.

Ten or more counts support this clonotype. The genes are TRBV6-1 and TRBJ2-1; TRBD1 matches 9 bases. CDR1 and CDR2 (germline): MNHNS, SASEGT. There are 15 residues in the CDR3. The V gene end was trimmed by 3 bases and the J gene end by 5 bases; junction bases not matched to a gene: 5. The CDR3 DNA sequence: TGTGCCAGCAGTGAGGGACAGGGTCCCCACAATGAGCAGTTCTTC. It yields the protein CASSEGQGPHNEQFF.

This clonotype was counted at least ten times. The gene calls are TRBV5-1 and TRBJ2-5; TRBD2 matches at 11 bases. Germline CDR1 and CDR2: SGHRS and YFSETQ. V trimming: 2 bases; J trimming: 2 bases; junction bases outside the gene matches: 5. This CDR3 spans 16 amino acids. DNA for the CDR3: TGCGCCAGCAGCTTTGCTAGCGGGGGGAGACAAGAGACCCAGTACTTC. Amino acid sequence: CASSFASGGRQETQYF.

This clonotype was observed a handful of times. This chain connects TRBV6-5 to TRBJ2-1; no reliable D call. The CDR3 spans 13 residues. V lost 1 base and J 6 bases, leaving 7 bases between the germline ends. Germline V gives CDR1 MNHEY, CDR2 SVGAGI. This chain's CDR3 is CASSYLRANEQFF. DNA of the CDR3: TGTGCCAGCAGTTACTTACGGGCCAATGAGCAGTTCTTC.

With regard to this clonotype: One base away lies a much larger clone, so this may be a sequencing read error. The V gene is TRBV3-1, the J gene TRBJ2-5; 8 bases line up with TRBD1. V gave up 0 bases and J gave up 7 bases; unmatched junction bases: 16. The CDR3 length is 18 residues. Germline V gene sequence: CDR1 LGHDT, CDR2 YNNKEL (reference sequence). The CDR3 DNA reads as TGTGCCAGCAGCCAAGATAGGGAACGGACAGGGCCAAGGGGGACCCAGTACTTC. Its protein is CASSQDRERTGPRGTQYF.

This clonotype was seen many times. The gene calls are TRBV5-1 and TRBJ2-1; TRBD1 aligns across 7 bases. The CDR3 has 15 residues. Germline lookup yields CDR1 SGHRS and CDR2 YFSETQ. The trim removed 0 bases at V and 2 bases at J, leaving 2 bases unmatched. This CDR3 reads CASSLGQGTYNEQFF. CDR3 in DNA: TGCGCCAGCAGCTTGGGACAGGGAACCTACAATGAGCAGTTCTTC.

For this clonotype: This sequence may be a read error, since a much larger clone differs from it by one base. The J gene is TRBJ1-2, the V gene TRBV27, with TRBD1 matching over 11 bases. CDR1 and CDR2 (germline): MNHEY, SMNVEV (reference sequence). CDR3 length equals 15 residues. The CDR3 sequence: CACSPDKGQGGGYTF. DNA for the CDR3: TGTGCCTGCAGTCCCGACAAGGGACAGGGGGGAGGCTACACCTTC.

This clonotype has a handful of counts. This CDR3 is CASSPVTGRGKTQYF. The CDR3 region has the DNA TGTGCCAGCAGCCCTGTGACAGGGAGGGGGAAGACCCAGTACTTC. The rearrangement links TRBV28 to TRBJ2-5; D possibly matches TRBD1 or TRBD2 (7 bases each). V was clipped by 6 bases and J by 6 bases, with 20 bases between them. Germline CDR1 is MDHEN and CDR2 is SYDVKM. There are 15 residues in the CDR3.

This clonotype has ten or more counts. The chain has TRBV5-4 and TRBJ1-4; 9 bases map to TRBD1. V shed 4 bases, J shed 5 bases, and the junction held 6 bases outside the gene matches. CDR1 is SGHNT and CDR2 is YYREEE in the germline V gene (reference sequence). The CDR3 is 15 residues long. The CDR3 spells CASSTNRGLNEKLFF. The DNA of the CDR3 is TGTGCCAGCAGCACTAACAGGGGGCTGAATGAAAAACTGTTTTTT.

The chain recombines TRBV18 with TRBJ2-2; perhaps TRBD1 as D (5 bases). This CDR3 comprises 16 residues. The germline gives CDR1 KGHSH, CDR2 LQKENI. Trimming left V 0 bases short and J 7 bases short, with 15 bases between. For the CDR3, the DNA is TGTGCCAGCTCACCACCGACGGTAGGGGATGGCGGGGAGCTGTTTTTT. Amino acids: CASSPPTVGDGGELFF.

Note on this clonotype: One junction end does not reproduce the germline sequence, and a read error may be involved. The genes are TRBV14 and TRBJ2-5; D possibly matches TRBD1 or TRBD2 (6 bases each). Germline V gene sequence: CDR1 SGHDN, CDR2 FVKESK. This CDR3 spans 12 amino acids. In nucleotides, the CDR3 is TGTGCCAACAGCCAAGGAGGGGGGACCCAGTGCTTC. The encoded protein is CANSQGGGTQCF.

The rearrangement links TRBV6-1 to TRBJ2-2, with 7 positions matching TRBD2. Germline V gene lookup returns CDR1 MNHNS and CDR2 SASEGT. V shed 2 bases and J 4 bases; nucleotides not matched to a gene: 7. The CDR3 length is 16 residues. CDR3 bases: TGTGCCAGCAGTGAACCCCTAGCGGAACCCACCGGGGAGCTGTTTTTT. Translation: CASSEPLAEPTGELFF.

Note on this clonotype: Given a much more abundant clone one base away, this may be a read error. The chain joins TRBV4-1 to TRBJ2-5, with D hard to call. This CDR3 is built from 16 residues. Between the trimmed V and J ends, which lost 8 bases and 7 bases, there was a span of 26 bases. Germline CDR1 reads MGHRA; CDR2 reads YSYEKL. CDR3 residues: CASGKPSTGGRMTQYF. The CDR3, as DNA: TGCGCCAGCGGGAAGCCATCCACGGGCGGAAGGATGACCCAGTACTTC.

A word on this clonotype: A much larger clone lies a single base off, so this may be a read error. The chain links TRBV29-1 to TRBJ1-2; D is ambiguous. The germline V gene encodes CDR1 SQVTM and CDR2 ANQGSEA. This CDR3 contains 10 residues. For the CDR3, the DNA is TGCCGCGTTGTGGGAGGGGGCTACACCTTC. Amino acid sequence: CRVVGGGYTF.

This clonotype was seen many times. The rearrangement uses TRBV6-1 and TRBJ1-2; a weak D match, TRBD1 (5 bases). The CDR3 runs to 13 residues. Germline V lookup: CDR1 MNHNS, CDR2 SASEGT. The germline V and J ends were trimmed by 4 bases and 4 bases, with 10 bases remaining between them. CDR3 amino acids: CASSAQGGYGYTF. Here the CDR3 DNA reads TGTGCCAGCAGTGCCCAGGGTGGCTATGGCTACACCTTC.

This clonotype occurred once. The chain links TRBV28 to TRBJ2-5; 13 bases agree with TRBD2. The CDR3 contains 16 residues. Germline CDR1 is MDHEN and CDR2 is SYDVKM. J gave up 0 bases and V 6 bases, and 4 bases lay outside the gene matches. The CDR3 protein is CASRSGTSGDQETQYF. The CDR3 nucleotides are TGTGCCAGCAGATCGGGGACTAGCGGGGACCAAGAGACCCAGTACTTC.

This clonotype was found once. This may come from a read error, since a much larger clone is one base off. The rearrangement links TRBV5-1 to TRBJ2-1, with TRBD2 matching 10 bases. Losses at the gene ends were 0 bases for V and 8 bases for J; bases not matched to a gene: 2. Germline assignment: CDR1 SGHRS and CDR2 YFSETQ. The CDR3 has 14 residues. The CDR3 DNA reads TGCGCCAGCAGCTTGGCTGGGACTAGCGATGAGCAGTTCTTC. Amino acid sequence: CASSLAGTSDEQFF.

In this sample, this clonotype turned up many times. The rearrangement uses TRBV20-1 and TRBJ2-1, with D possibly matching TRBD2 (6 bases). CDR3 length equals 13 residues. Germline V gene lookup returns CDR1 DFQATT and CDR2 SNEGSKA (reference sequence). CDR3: CRSLAAGGDEQFF. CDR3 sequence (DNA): TGCAGAAGCTTGGCCGCCGGAGGGGATGAGCAGTTCTTC.